This passage covers 7 T cell receptor delta chains from one sample sequenced in a study of γδ T cells in repeated Plasmodium falciparum infection. TCRdb reanalyzed the multiplex PCR reads using CATT. The repertoire has around 52,000 delta-chain clones, 1.7% of them found once; the top ten carry 15%. Vgamma9/Vdelta2+ and Vdelta2-negative gammadelta T cells were flow-sorted from PBMC for bulk sequencing. The sample was gamma-delta T cells from blood. The receptors stem from a pool of human donors (malaria-infected and uninfected, not separated).

This clone was seen a handful of times. A read error likely explains why the TCRdb protein, taken from a much larger clone, differs from this DNA's translation at residue 21; the protein shown is translated from the DNA. The CDR3 DNA sequence: TGTGCTCTTGGGGAATCCGCAAACTTGCGCGGGGGATACCTACGGTACACCGATAAACTCACCTTT. Translated: CALGESANLRGGYLRYTDKLTF. The V gene corresponds to TRDV1; no J gene was called; TRDD3, the D gene given by the table, was not confirmed from the DNA. The length of the CDR3 is 22 residues. Germline-derived CDR1 and CDR2 are TSWWSYY and QGS.

This clone came up many times. A far larger clone is just one base off, so this is likely a read error. Other DNA sequences in this specimen translate into the identical CDR3. This chain joins TRDV1 and TRDJ1, with TRDD3 matching over 7 bases. Germline V gene data show CDR1 as TSWWSYY and CDR2 as QGS. The CDR3 length is 17 residues. Here the CDR3 DNA reads TGCGCTCTTGGGGAACTTCCAACGGGGGATGGATCCGATAAACTCATCTTT. Its translation: CALGELPTGDGSDKLIF.

This clone was seen only a few times. A far larger clone differs by one base, so this is likely a read error. The same CDR3 is also encoded by other DNA sequences in this sample. The V gene is TRDV1, the J gene TRDJ1; D is undetermined. CDR1 and CDR2 from the germline V gene are TSWWSYY and QGS. The CDR3 has 17 amino acids. CDR3 nucleotides: TGTGCTCTTGGGGAACTTCCATCATATATCTTCACCGATAAACTCATCTTC. The encoded protein is CALGELPSYIFTDKLIF.

The sample holds many counts of this clone. The rearrangement uses TRDV1 and TRDJ1, with 11 bases identical to TRDD3. Germline assignment: CDR1 TSWWSYY and CDR2 QGS. The CDR3 consists of 24 residues. Unmatched junction bases numbered 28, after V lost 2 bases and J lost 2 bases. The CDR3 region has the DNA TGTGCTCTTGGGGAAGGAAAAGGATCATCCTACTTAAGGTGGGGGATACGTATAACCGATAAACTCATCTTT. It encodes CALGEGKGSSYLRWGIRITDKLIF.

As for this clone: The TCRdb protein comes from a much larger clone and disagrees with this DNA's translation at residue 17, likely due to a read error; the protein given here is derived from the DNA. The chain joins TRDV1 to TRDJ1; 12 bases are shared with TRDD3. Since TCRdb gives no J gene, matching the DNA to germline was used here to assign it. The CDR3 totals 20 residues. Germline-derived CDR1 and CDR2 are TSWWSYY and QGS. CDR3 sequence (DNA): TGTGCTCTTGGGGAACGCATCACAACATCTGGGGGATACGTAACCGATGAACTCATCTTT. It translates to CALGERITTSGGYVTDELIF.

This clone has just a few counts. With only one base between it and a far larger clone, this is likely a read error. Other nucleotide sequences from this sample produce the same CDR3. The J gene is TRDJ2, the V gene TRDV1; D ambiguous. Here the J gene came from matching the DNA to germline, since TCRdb omits it. With 0 bases removed from V and 0 bases from J, the gap between germline ends came to 20 bases. The CDR3 is 20 residues long. Germline V gene data show CDR1 as TSWWSYY and CDR2 as QGS. The CDR3, as DNA: TGTGCTCTTGGGGAACTTGGCCTAAGCCTCCTCAGGGCTTTGACAGCACAACTCTTCTTT. This sequence encodes CALGELGLSLLRALTAQLFF.

As regards this clone: A far larger clone is only one base removed, so a read error is likely. The identical CDR3 is also encoded by other nucleotide sequences in the sample. Written as DNA, the CDR3 is TGTGCCTGTGACAGGGCTGGCTGGCTAGACTCCTGGGACACCCGACAGATGTTTTTC. It translates to CACDRAGWLDSWDTRQMFF. The V gene is TRDV2, the J gene TRDJ3, with D hard to call. The J gene was not available in TCRdb and was assigned here by matching the DNA to germline segments. This CDR3 comprises 19 residues. The V and J ends lost 2 bases and 0 bases respectively, with 16 bases between them. Germline loops: CDR1 GEAIGNYY, CDR2 EKD.